These 17 T cell receptor beta chains came from one sample sequenced in a study of CD8 T cells in ankylosing spondylitis. Study-wide results and limits: Ankylosing spondylitis blood appeared to carry a characteristic TCR beta motif of fewer than 10 highly homologous variants.

TCRdb recomputed calls from the 5' RACE reads with MiXCR, one row per CDR3 protein. The sample contains a few hundred thousand distinct CDR3 sequences, about 22% of which appear only once. For these receptors, no antigen is known. What was sequenced was blood, either unsorted or a sorted T cell fraction (not recorded which). These receptors were collected from a male donor with ankylosing spondylitis.

This clonotype was observed a few times. The chain joins TRBV19 to TRBJ2-1; 7 positions match TRBD2. Germline V gene data show CDR1 as LNHDA and CDR2 as SQIVND (reference sequence). Trimming removed 8 bases from V and 3 bases from J; junction bases left unmatched: 10. There are 15 residues in the CDR3. CDR3 protein: CASGKSSGIYNEQFF. The CDR3 coding sequence is TGTGCCAGTGGCAAGTCCAGCGGGATCTACAATGAGCAGTTCTTC.

This clonotype was detected only a few times. This chain links TRBV29-1 with TRBJ2-5; D gene unclear. The CDR3 consists of 12 residues. The V end lost 7 bases, the J end lost 0 bases, and 9 bases lay between the germline ends. From germline, CDR1 is SQVTM and CDR2 ANQGSEA. CDR3 protein: CSGDRYQETQYF. The DNA of the CDR3 is TGCAGCGGTGACCGCTACCAAGAGACCCAGTACTTC.

This rearrangement joins TRBV12-3 or TRBV12-4 to TRBJ1-5; possibly TRBD1 for D (5 bases). Deletions cut 3 bases from V and 0 bases from J, with 12 bases between. This CDR3 has 16 amino acids. The CDR3 loop reads CASSFGTLYSNQPQHF. As DNA, the CDR3 is TGTGCCAGCAGTTTTGGGACCCTTTATAGCAATCAGCCCCAGCATTTT.

This CDR3 is CSASDRGTIANYGYTF. CDR3 bases: TGCAGTGCTAGCGACAGGGGGACTATAGCTAACTATGGCTACACCTTC. The rearrangement links TRBV20-1 to TRBJ1-2, with 9 bases matching TRBD1. The CDR3 spans 16 residues. The germline V gene encodes CDR1 DFQATT and CDR2 SNEGSKA (reference sequence). Unmatched junction bases numbered 8, after V lost 3 bases and J lost 0 bases.

This clonotype was detected ten times or more. The CDR3 is CASIPGGGSAQFF. DNA of the CDR3: TGTGCCAGCATCCCGGGGGGGGGGAGCGCGCAGTTCTTC. This rearrangement joins TRBV28 to TRBJ2-1; 8 bases are a match to TRBD2. Germline CDR1 is MDHEN and CDR2 is SYDVKM. J was trimmed by 12 bases and V by 7 bases; bases with no gene match: 11. This CDR3 has 13 amino acids. The entire variable domain, with the rest obtained from reference TRBV28 and TRBJ2-1, is as follows: DVKVTQSSRYLVKRTGEKVFLECVQDMDHENMFWYRQDPGLGLRLIYFSYDVKMKEKGDIPEGYSVSREKKERFSLILESASTNQTSMYLCASIPGGGSAQFFGPGTRLTVL.

This clonotype was seen only a few times. The V gene is TRBV5-6, the J gene TRBJ1-1; no firm D call. The CDR3 extends over 13 amino acids. From germline, CDR1 is SGHDT and CDR2 YYEEEE. V was clipped by 4 bases and J by 1 base, with 8 bases between them. The CDR3 loop is CASSPYTNTEAFF. The DNA of the CDR3 is TGTGCCAGCAGCCCATACACGAACACTGAAGCTTTCTTT.

Only a few counts were recorded for this clonotype. The rearrangement links TRBV20-1 to TRBJ1-1; no definite D call. The V end was cut by 5 bases, the J end by 3 bases, with 7 bases between. Germline V gene sequence: CDR1 DFQATT, CDR2 SNEGSKA (reference sequence). The CDR3 has 11 residues. The CDR3 protein is CSADGHTEAFF. CDR3 coding DNA: TGCAGTGCTGATGGGCACACTGAAGCTTTCTTT.

The rearrangement links TRBV10-3 to TRBJ2-1, with a tentative D call TRBD1 (5 bases). Germline V gene data show CDR1 as ENHRY and CDR2 as SYGVKD. The ends were cut back, 4 bases at V and 5 bases at J, with 21 bases in the middle. This CDR3 spans 17 amino acids. The CDR3 loop reads CAISADTNPGVDNEQFF. The CDR3 DNA is TGTGCCATCAGTGCGGACACCAACCCCGGAGTGGACAATGAGCAGTTCTTC.

The J gene is TRBJ2-7, the V gene TRBV20-1, with D tentatively TRBD1 or TRBD2 (5 bases each). V was shortened by 5 bases and J by 2 bases, with 16 bases between the two germline ends. CDR1 is DFQATT, CDR2 SNEGSKA, per germline (reference sequence). This CDR3 region has 14 residues. As DNA, the CDR3 is TGCAGTGCTTGGGACGGATTCTACCCCTACGAGCAGTACTTC. Amino acid sequence: CSAWDGFYPYEQYF.

The CDR3 sequence: CASSLVQGRYGYTF. The CDR3, as DNA: TGCGCCAGCAGCTTGGTTCAGGGGAGGTACGGCTACACCTTC. The rearrangement uses TRBV5-1 and TRBJ1-2; D might be TRBD1 (6 bases). The length of the CDR3 is 14 residues. The V gene lost 0 bases and the J gene lost 8 bases, with 14 bases spanning the gap. From germline, CDR1 is SGHRS and CDR2 YFSETQ. Combining the CDR3 with reference TRBV5-1 and TRBJ1-2 gives the whole variable domain KAGVTQTPRYLIKTRGQQVTLSCSPISGHRSVSWYQQTPGQGLQFLFEYFSETQRNKGNFPGRFSGRQFSNSRSEMNVSTLELGDSALYLCASSLVQGRYGYTFGSGTRLTVV.

There are a few counts of this clonotype. The rearrangement links TRBV29-1 to TRBJ2-5, with TRBD1 matching over 9 bases. CDR1 is SQVTM, CDR2 ANQGSEA, per germline. The CDR3 extends over 14 amino acids. J was trimmed by 4 bases and V by 4 bases; bases with no gene match: 7. This CDR3 reads CSVAEQGAAETQYF. The CDR3 DNA follows: TGCAGCGTTGCCGAACAGGGGGCGGCAGAGACCCAGTACTTC.

This clonotype was counted only a few times. The J gene is TRBJ2-7, the V gene TRBV12-3 or TRBV12-4, with TRBD2 matching over 10 bases. The length of the CDR3 is 15 residues. Trimming removed 6 bases from V and 0 bases from J; junction bases left unmatched: 5. The CDR3 spells CASRSSGSNSYEQYF. As DNA, the CDR3 is TGTGCCAGCAGGTCTAGCGGGAGTAACTCCTACGAGCAGTACTTC.

This clonotype occurred many times. This chain connects TRBV28 to TRBJ2-2, with TRBD1 identical over 7 bases. J lost 0 bases, V lost 5 bases, and 3 bases had no gene match. This CDR3 has 15 amino acids. Looked up from germline, CDR1 is MDHEN and CDR2 is SYDVKM. The CDR3 DNA sequence: TGTGCCAGCAGTCCAACAGGGGCGAACACCGGGGAGCTGTTTTTT. As protein: CASSPTGANTGELFF. Based on the CDR3 plus reference TRBV28 and TRBJ2-2, the full variable domain is DVKVTQSSRYLVKRTGEKVFLECVQDMDHENMFWYRQDPGLGLRLIYFSYDVKMKEKGDIPEGYSVSREKKERFSLILESASTNQTSMYLCASSPTGANTGELFFGEGSRLTVL.

A few counts support this clonotype. This chain connects TRBV2 to TRBJ2-1, with a weak D call TRBD1 (5 bases). Germline V gene data show CDR1 as SNHLY and CDR2 as FYNNEI. V lost 3 bases and J lost 7, with 13 bases in between. The CDR3 length is 14 residues. Here the CDR3 reads CASSEVRVRNEQFF. CDR3 nucleotide sequence: TGTGCCAGCAGTGAGGTCAGGGTTAGGAATGAGCAGTTCTTC.

V is TRBV20-1 and J is TRBJ2-7; 8 nucleotides align to TRBD2. The length of the CDR3 is 15 residues. The germline CDR1 and CDR2 sequences are DFQATT and SNEGSKA (reference sequence). Trimming cost V 3 bases and J 1 base; bases outside gene matches: 8. CDR3 DNA sequence: TGCAGTGCTAGCCCCGGTAGCGGGATTTCCTACGAGCAGTACTTC. Its translation: CSASPGSGISYEQYF.

This clonotype was seen a handful of times. The V and J genes are TRBV28 and TRBJ2-1, with 7 bases fitting TRBD1. The length of the CDR3 is 13 residues. J lost 7 bases, V lost 3 bases, and 3 bases had no gene match. Germline V gives CDR1 MDHEN, CDR2 SYDVKM. CDR3 amino acids: CASSFFRGNEQFF. The CDR3, as DNA: TGTGCCAGCAGTTTCTTCAGGGGGAATGAGCAGTTCTTC.

The chain carries TRBV25-1 and TRBJ1-4; D is possibly TRBD1 (5 bases). CDR1 and CDR2 (germline): MGHDK, SYGVNS. The V end lost 5 bases, the J end lost 7 bases, and 11 bases lay between the germline ends. CDR3 length: 13 residues. This chain's CDR3 is CASSSGTGEKLFF. CDR3 DNA sequence: TGTGCCAGCAGTAGCGGGACGGGTGAAAAACTGTTTTTT.